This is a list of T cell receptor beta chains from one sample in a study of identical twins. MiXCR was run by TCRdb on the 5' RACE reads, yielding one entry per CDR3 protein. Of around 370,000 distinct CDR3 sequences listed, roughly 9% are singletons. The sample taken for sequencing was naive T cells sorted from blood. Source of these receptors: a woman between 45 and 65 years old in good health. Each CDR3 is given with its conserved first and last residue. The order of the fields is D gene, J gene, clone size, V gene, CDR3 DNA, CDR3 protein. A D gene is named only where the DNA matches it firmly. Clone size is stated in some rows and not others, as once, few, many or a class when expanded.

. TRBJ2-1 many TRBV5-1 TGCGCCAGCACATGGACAGAGCGTGGCCATGAGCAGTTCTTC CASTWTERGHEQFF
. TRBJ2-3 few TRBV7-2 TGTGCCAGCAGCTTACAGGGGATGGCAGATACGCAGTATTTT CASSLQGMADTQYF
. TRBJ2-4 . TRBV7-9 TGTGCCAGCAGCTTAGAGACAAGCTTTCAGTACTTC CASSLETSFQYF
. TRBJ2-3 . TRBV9 TGTACCAGCAGCGTAGGGGGGTGGAGCGCAGATACGCAGTATTTT CTSSVGGWSADTQYF
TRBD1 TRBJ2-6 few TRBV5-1 TGCGCCAGCAGCTTGTACCCGGGACAGGGCGCCTCTGGAAGCCCCTCTGGGGCCAACGTCCTGACTTTC CASSLYPGQGASGSPSGANVLTF
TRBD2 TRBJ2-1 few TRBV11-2 TGTGCCAGCAGCCAAGGACTAGCGGAAGACAATGAGCAGTTCTTC CASSQGLAEDNEQFF
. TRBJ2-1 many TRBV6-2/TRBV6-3 TGTGCCAGCAGCCTAGATGGCCTCCCTGGCAATGAGCAGTTCTTC CASSLDGLPGNEQFF
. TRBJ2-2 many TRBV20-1 TGCAGTGCTAGAGATCTTGGGCCTAACGCCGGGGAGCTGTTTTTT CSARDLGPNAGELFF
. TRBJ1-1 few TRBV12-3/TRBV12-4 TGTGCCAGCAGTTTAAATCAGAACACTGAAGCTTTCTTT CASSLNQNTEAFF
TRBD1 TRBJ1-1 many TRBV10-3 TGTGCCATCAGTGCGGGACAGGGAGCTTTCTTT CAISAGQGAFF
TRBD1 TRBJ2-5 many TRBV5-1 TGCGCCAGCAGCTTGGTGGACAGGGGGCTAGAGACCCAGTACTTC CASSLVDRGLETQYF
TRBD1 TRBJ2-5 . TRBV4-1 TGCGCCAGCAGCCTGCTTCCTCAGGGGGAAGAGACCCAGTACTTC CASSLLPQGEETQYF
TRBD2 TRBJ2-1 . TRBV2 TGTGCCAGGGGGACTAGTCATGAAAATGAGCAGTTCTTC CARGTSHENEQFF
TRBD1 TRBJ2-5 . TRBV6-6 TGTGCCAGCAGTTCGCCCACGGGGACAGGGGGGACCCAGTACTTC CASSSPTGTGGTQYF
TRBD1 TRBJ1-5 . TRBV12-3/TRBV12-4 TGTGCCAGCAGTGGCCGCGGGACAGGGGTGAGTCAGCCCCAGCATTTT CASSGRGTGVSQPQHF
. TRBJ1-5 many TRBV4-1 TGCGCCAGCAGCCCCTGGTCCTCGAGGGGATCGGGGGGCAATCAGCCCCAGCATTTT CASSPWSSRGSGGNQPQHF
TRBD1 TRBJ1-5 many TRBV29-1 TGCAGCGTTTACCTAACAGGGGGCAATCAGCCCCAGCATTTT CSVYLTGGNQPQHF
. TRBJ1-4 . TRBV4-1 TGCGCCAGCAGCCAAGATACAGGTAGACCTGAAAAACTGTTTTTT CASSQDTGRPEKLFF
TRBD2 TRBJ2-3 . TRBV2 TGTGCCAGCACCAAGGAGGTAGCGGGAGTACCAGATACGCAGTATTTT CASTKEVAGVPDTQYF
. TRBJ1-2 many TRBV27 TGTGCCAGTAGAACAGCTAACTATGGCTACACCTTC CASRTANYGYTF
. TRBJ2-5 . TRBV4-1 TGCGCCAGCAGCCAAGAAGGGCCTAGGTCCCCCCAAGAGACCCAGTACTTC CASSQEGPRSPQETQYF
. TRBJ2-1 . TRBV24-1 TGTGCCACCAGTGTAGGCCTACTCCAGAAGGAGCAGTTCTTC CATSVGLLQKEQFF
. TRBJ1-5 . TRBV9 TGTGCCAGCAGCGTAGGGGGGTCCTTAAATCAGCCCCAGCATTTT CASSVGGSLNQPQHF
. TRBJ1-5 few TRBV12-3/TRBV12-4 TGTGCCAGCAGCTCCGGACGGAGGCAGCCCCAGCATTTT CASSSGRRQPQHF
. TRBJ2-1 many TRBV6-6 TGTGCCACCTCGGAACGGGAGTCTTCCTACAATGAGCAGTTCTTC CATSERESSYNEQFF
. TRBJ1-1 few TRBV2 TGTGCCAGCAGCTTTGGCAGGGAAGCTTTCTTT CASSFGREAFF
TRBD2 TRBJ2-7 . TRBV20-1 TGCAGTGCTAGTCTAGCGGGAGTTTCCTACGAGCAGTACTTC CSASLAGVSYEQYF
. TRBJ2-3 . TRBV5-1 TGCGCCAGCAGCTTGGACAGAATCCCAGATACGCAGTATTTT CASSLDRIPDTQYF
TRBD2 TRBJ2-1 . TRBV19 TGTGCCAGTAGTATTAGCGGGAGTCTGTTCTTC CASSISGSLFF
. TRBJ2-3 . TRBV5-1 TGCGCCAGCAGCTTGTTTATAGGCACAGATACGCAGTATTTT CASSLFIGTDTQYF
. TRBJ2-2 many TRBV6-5 TGTGCCAGTTATACAGGGAGCACCGGGGAGCTGTTTTTT CASYTGSTGELFF
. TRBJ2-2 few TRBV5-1 TGCGCCAGCAGCTATCTCCCCCGAGACGCGACGGACACCGGGGAGCTGTTTTTT CASSYLPRDATDTGELFF
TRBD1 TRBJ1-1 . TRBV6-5 TGTGCCAGCAGTTACTCTTTGACAGGGGGGGTGAACACTGAAGCTTTCTTT CASSYSLTGGVNTEAFF
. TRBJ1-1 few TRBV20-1 TGCAGTGCTAGCCCCGCGGGGAACACTGAAGCTTTCTTT CSASPAGNTEAFF
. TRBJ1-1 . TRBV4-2 TGTGCCAGCAGCCAAGAGCCAGGAATGAACACTGAAGCTTTCTTT CASSQEPGMNTEAFF
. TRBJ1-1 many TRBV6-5 TGTGCCAGCACCCTACCGGGGGCACAGGAGGCTTTCTTT CASTLPGAQEAFF
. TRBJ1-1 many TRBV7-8 TGTGCCAGCAGACGTATACGAGGAGACATGAACACTGAAGCTTTCTTT CASRRIRGDMNTEAFF
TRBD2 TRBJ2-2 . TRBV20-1 TGCAGTGCTAGAGACGCAAGACTAGCGGCGAACACCGGGGAGCTGTTTTTT CSARDARLAANTGELFF
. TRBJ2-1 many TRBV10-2 TGCGCCAGCGCCTGGCACGGGGATGAGCAGTTCTTC CASAWHGDEQFF
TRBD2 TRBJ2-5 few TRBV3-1 TGTGCCAGCAGCCACAGGGGACTAGCGGGAGGCAGGGAGACCCAGTACTTC CASSHRGLAGGRETQYF
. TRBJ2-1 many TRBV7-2 TGTGCCAGCAGCCCACGGAATGAGCAGTTCTTC CASSPRNEQFF
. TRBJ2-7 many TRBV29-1 TGCAGCGTTGAACATTCCGGGACCCCCTCCTACGAGCAGTACTTC CSVEHSGTPSYEQYF
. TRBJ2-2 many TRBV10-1 TGCGCCAGCAAAATGGCAGGGGGGACCGGGGAGCTGTTTTTT CASKMAGGTGELFF
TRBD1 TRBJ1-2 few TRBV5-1 TGCGCCAGCAGCTTGACCCGGGACAGTCCTAATGGCTACACCTTC CASSLTRDSPNGYTF
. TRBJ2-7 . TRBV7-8 TGTGCCAGCAGCTTAGGCCCGCAATACGAGCAGTACTTC CASSLGPQYEQYF
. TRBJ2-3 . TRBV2 TGTGCCAGCAGCCCCTTTTTAATCACAGATACGCAGTATTTT CASSPFLITDTQYF
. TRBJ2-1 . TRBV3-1 TGTGCCAGCAGCCCGGCTGGGAAAAGATCCTACAATGAGCAGTTCTTC CASSPAGKRSYNEQFF
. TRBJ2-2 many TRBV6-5 TGTGCCAGCAGCCCGTCTATGGCCGGGGAGCTGTTTTTT CASSPSMAGELFF
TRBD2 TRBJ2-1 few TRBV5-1 TGCGCCAGCAGCCTCGGGACTAGCGGTTTCAATGAGCAGTTCTTC CASSLGTSGFNEQFF
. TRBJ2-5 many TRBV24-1 TGTGCCACCAGTGATGGAGAGACCCAGTACTTC CATSDGETQYF
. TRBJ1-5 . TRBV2 TGTGCCAGCGTGCAGGTGCGGGGAAGCAATCAGCCCCAGCATTTT CASVQVRGSNQPQHF